This entry lists 30 T cell receptor beta chains sequenced from one sample in a study of long-term antiretroviral therapy in people with HIV (dated by TCRdb to 2022 to 2024). Sequencing of the TRB variable region was done with the immunoSEQ hsTCRB v3.0 assay at survey level resolution. Here the immuneACCESS table is served through TCRdb, limited to in-frame sequences with V and J called. Missing clones are a known gap in these copies; in checked studies unresolved V genes cover under half, and the rest lacks a known reason. This sample is represented by approximately 17,000 clones; roughly 80% of them were singletons. The ten largest clones capture 15% to 20% of the sample. Sequencing used unsorted PBMCs, obtained 0.6 years after starting antiretroviral therapy. These receptors were taken from a woman between 18 and 29 years old with HIV.

The rearrangement uses TRBV11-2 and TRBJ2-7; the D gene is possibly TRBD1 (5 bases). The V gene's germline CDR1 is SGHAT and CDR2 FQNNGV. This CDR3 is built from 12 residues. Trimming pared 4 bases from V and 4 bases from J, leaving 8 bases between. The CDR3 DNA follows: TGTGCCAGCAGCTACCGACAGTACGAGCAGTACTTC. Translated: CASSYRQYEQYF.

The sample holds a few counts of this clone. V and J are TRBV6-4 and TRBJ1-1; D is uncertain. Germline loops: CDR1 MRHNA, CDR2 SNTAGT. CDR3 length equals 13 residues. The ends were cut back, 0 bases at V and 8 bases at J, with 10 bases in the middle. The CDR3 is CASSDSSNDEAFF. CDR3 coding DNA: TGTGCCAGCAGTGACTCGAGTAATGACGAAGCTTTCTTT.

The chain combines TRBV29-1 with TRBJ2-1; 10 positions agree with TRBD2. CDR3 length equals 13 residues. Trimming took 5 bases from V and 4 from J; bases not matched to a gene: 2. Germline CDR1 is SQVTM and CDR2 is ANQGSEA. The CDR3 is CSVRTSGYNEQFF. The CDR3, as DNA: TGCAGCGTTCGGACTAGCGGATACAATGAGCAGTTCTTC.

The chain carries TRBV7-9 and TRBJ2-1; D remains unclear. Trimming took off 0 bases at V and 9 bases at J, with 12 bases between the two ends. The V gene's germline CDR1 is SEHNR and CDR2 FQNEAQ (reference sequence). This CDR3 is built from 14 residues. The CDR3 bases are TGTGCCAGCAGCTTAGCCGGTGGTTCAGGTGAGCAGTTCTTC. It yields the protein CASSLAGGSGEQFF.

The rearrangement joins TRBV7-9 to TRBJ2-7; 16 bases are shared with TRBD2. Trimming at V came to 4 bases and at J to 5 bases, leaving 8 bases not matched to a gene. Germline CDR1 is SEHNR and CDR2 is FQNEAQ (reference sequence). The CDR3 has 17 residues. CDR3 region: CASSSGLAGGWAHEQYF. In DNA, the CDR3 is TGTGCCAGCAGCTCGGGACTAGCGGGAGGGTGGGCCCACGAGCAGTACTTC.

The V and J genes are TRBV9 and TRBJ1-1; 7 nucleotides align to TRBD1. Germline V CDR1 and CDR2: SGDLS, YYNGEE. V shed 2 bases and J 5 bases; nucleotides not matched to a gene: 9. This CDR3 region has 15 residues. CDR3 nucleotides: TGTGCCAGCAGCGTCACAGGGGAGGAGGGAACTGAAGCTTTCTTT. Residues: CASSVTGEEGTEAFF.

The chain carries TRBV11-2 and TRBJ2-1; D unclear. Trimming stripped 3 bases from V and 5 bases from J, with 20 bases between. The CDR3 length is 17 residues. Germline values: CDR1 SGHAT, CDR2 FQNNGV. CDR3 sequence reads: CASSFLNGPILNNEQFF. CDR3 nucleotides: TGTGCCAGCAGCTTCCTTAACGGGCCCATACTCAACAATGAGCAGTTCTTC. Drawing the rest from reference TRBV11-2 and TRBJ2-1, the complete variable domain is EAGVAQSPRYKIIEKRQSVAFWCNPISGHATLYWYQQILGQGPKLLIQFQNNGVVDDSQLPKDRFSAERLKGVDSTLKIQPAKLEDSAVYLCASSFLNGPILNNEQFFGPGTRLTVL.

The rearrangement links TRBV28 to TRBJ2-1, with D tentatively TRBD2 (5 bases). Germline V gives CDR1 MDHEN, CDR2 SYDVKM. V lost 5 bases and J 6 bases, leaving 17 bases between the germline ends. This CDR3 is built from 15 residues. Here the CDR3 DNA reads TGTGCCAGCAGTCCCCCCTGGAGAGGGTCCAATGAGCAGTTCTTC. It encodes CASSPPWRGSNEQFF.

This chain uses TRBV2 with TRBJ2-1; 8 positions agree with TRBD2. The CDR3 length is 16 residues. Germline-derived CDR1 and CDR2 are SNHLY and FYNNEI. V lost 0 bases to trimming and J lost 4 bases; unmatched junction nucleotides: 5. The CDR3 DNA is TGTGCCAGCAGTGAAGCTTTAGCGGGGAATTACAATGAGCAGTTCTTC. It specifies CASSEALAGNYNEQFF.

V is TRBV6-5 and J is TRBJ1-5; no reliable D call. The CDR3 is 13 amino acids. Germline CDR1 MNHEY, CDR2 SVGAGI. Trimming pared 5 bases from V and 6 bases from J, leaving 11 bases between. The CDR3, as DNA: TGTGCCAGCAGTAAAAGACCCGGTCAGCCCCAGCATTTT. Amino acid sequence: CASSKRPGQPQHF.

CDR3 sequence reads: CASSPPGVDEQYF. CDR3 DNA: TGTGCCAGCAGCCCCCCGGGAGTGGACGAGCAGTACTTC. The V gene is TRBV13, the J gene TRBJ2-7; possibly TRBD2 for D (6 bases). Germline V gene sequence: CDR1 PRHDT, CDR2 FYEKMQ (reference sequence). The CDR3 length is 13 residues. V lost 5 bases to trimming and J lost 5 bases, with 13 bases between them. The full variable domain, in which reference TRBV13 and TRBJ2-7 provide the parts outside the CDR3, is AAGVIQSPRHLIKEKRETATLKCYPIPRHDTVYWYQQGPGQDPQFLISFYEKMQSDKGSIPDRFSAQQFSDYHSELNMSSLELGDSALYFCASSPPGVDEQYFGPGTRLTVT.

The rearrangement links TRBV28 to TRBJ2-7; 9 positions agree with TRBD2. The CDR3 length is 14 residues. CDR1 is MDHEN and CDR2 is SYDVKM in the germline V gene. The V gene end was trimmed by 8 bases and the J gene end by 0 bases; junction bases not matched to a gene: 5. For the CDR3, the DNA is TGTGCCAGCCGCGGGGGGGGTTCCTCCTACGAGCAGTACTTC. The encoded protein is CASRGGGSSYEQYF.

This clone was recorded a few times. The chain has TRBV27 and TRBJ2-7; possibly TRBD2 for D (6 bases). Germline V CDR1 and CDR2: MNHEY, SMNVEV (reference sequence). V gave up 3 bases and J gave up 6 bases, with 21 bases separating them. This CDR3 has 16 amino acids. For the CDR3, the DNA is TGTGCCAGCAGTTTCGGGCTAGCGAGGCACGGGGGCGAGCAGTACTTC. It translates to CASSFGLARHGGEQYF.

The chain joins TRBV7-8 to TRBJ2-2; D is uncertain. CDR1 is SGHVS and CDR2 is FQNEAQ in the germline V gene. The V gene lost 5 bases and the J gene lost 6 bases, with 10 bases spanning the gap. This CDR3 has 13 amino acids. The CDR3 reads CASSPPVAGELFF. The CDR3 DNA reads as TGTGCCAGCAGCCCCCCGGTGGCCGGGGAGCTGTTTTTT.

The V and J genes are TRBV10-2 and TRBJ1-2, with no clear D. Germline V gene lookup returns CDR1 WSHSY and CDR2 SAAADI. V dropped 4 bases and J dropped 4 bases, with 13 bases sitting between them. The length of the CDR3 is 14 residues. CDR3 protein: CASSGSYTFYGYTF. CDR3 coding DNA: TGCGCCAGCAGTGGTTCGTACACCTTCTATGGCTACACCTTC.

This chain connects TRBV5-6 to TRBJ2-2, with 8 bases lining up with TRBD1. This CDR3 contains 15 residues. Germline V gene lookup returns CDR1 SGHDT and CDR2 YYEEEE. The V and J ends lost 6 bases and 6 bases, in that order; junction bases with no gene match: 10. CDR3 nucleotides: TGTGCCAGCAACTGGGGGACAGGAAGGGCCGGGGAGCTGTTTTTT. This encodes CASNWGTGRAGELFF. Combining the CDR3 with reference TRBV5-6 and TRBJ2-2 gives the whole variable domain DAGVTQSPTHLIKTRGQQVTLRCSPKSGHDTVSWYQQALGQGPQFIFQYYEEEERQRGNFPDRFSGHQFPNYSSELNVNALLLGDSALYLCASNWGTGRAGELFFGEGSRLTVL.

This chain joins TRBV28 and TRBJ1-1; no firm D call. Germline CDR1 MDHEN, CDR2 SYDVKM. The CDR3 is 14 amino acids. V gave up 1 base and J gave up 0 bases, with 6 bases separating them. CDR3 nucleotides: TGTGCCAGCAGTTTATATGGCCTGAACACTGAAGCTTTCTTT. Its translation is CASSLYGLNTEAFF.

CDR3 in amino acids: CATSTPANFNEKLFF. DNA for the CDR3: TGTGCCACCAGCACCCCGGCGAACTTTAATGAAAAACTGTTTTTT. V and J are TRBV15 and TRBJ1-4; the D is unclear. V gave up 4 bases and J gave up 4 bases, with 13 bases separating them. CDR1 is LNHNV and CDR2 is YYDKDF in the germline V gene (reference sequence). The CDR3 sequence is 15 residues long.

The chain couples TRBV6-5 to TRBJ2-7, with 8 bases identical to TRBD1. The V gene end was trimmed by 0 bases and the J gene end by 4 bases; junction bases not matched to a gene: 2. There are 14 residues in the CDR3. Germline loops: CDR1 MNHEY, CDR2 SVGAGI. CDR3: CASSYSTGVYEQYF. DNA for the CDR3: TGTGCCAGCAGTTACTCGACAGGGGTGTACGAGCAGTACTTC.

This chain uses TRBV30 with TRBJ2-3; 7 positions match TRBD1. The length of the CDR3 is 15 residues. Trimming removed 3 bases from V and 0 bases from J; junction bases left unmatched: 6. The germline CDR1 and CDR2 sequences are GTSNPN and SVGIG (reference sequence). Here the CDR3 reads CAWSTGTVSTDTQYF. CDR3 DNA sequence: TGTGCCTGGAGCACCGGGACAGTTAGCACAGATACGCAGTATTTT.

The table lists this clone with a count of one. This chain connects TRBV11-2 to TRBJ1-2, with D unclear. CDR3 length: 16 residues. V lost 0 bases to trimming and J lost 4 bases, with 15 bases between them. The germline V gene encodes CDR1 SGHAT and CDR2 FQNNGV. CDR3 bases: TGTGCCAGCAGCTTAGATCTGGGTCAAGGTATCTATGGCTACACCTTC. It specifies CASSLDLGQGIYGYTF.

The chain combines TRBV2 with TRBJ2-1; 16 nucleotides align to TRBD2. CDR1 and CDR2 from the germline V gene are SNHLY and FYNNEI. V dropped 3 bases and J dropped 9; count of bases not matched to a gene: 8. The CDR3 is made up of 17 amino acids. CDR3 sequence (DNA): TGTGCCAGCAGTGATCCAAGAGGGACTAGCGGGAGGGGTGAGCAGTTCTTC. Protein sequence: CASSDPRGTSGRGEQFF.

The chain uses TRBV9 and TRBJ1-1; D remains unclear. The V end was cut by 0 bases, the J end by 0 bases, with 18 bases between. The germline V gene encodes CDR1 SGDLS and CDR2 YYNGEE. The CDR3 spans 18 residues. As DNA, the CDR3 is TGTGCCAGCAGCGTAGGAATCGCGCCTAGCCCTATGAACACTGAAGCTTTCTTT. As protein: CASSVGIAPSPMNTEAFF.

This sequence joins TRBV2 and TRBJ2-1; D perhaps matches TRBD2 (5 bases). V lost 8 bases to trimming and J lost 8 bases, with 16 bases between them. CDR1 and CDR2 (germline): SNHLY, FYNNEI. This CDR3 has 13 amino acids. The CDR3 reads CASGGATPDEQFF. The CDR3 DNA reads TGTGCCAGCGGAGGTGCGACCCCGGATGAGCAGTTCTTC.

This clone was counted a single time. The V gene is TRBV18, the J gene TRBJ2-5; no reliable D call. CDR1 KGHSH and CDR2 LQKENI come from the germline V gene. The CDR3 extends over 15 amino acids. V lost 3 bases, J lost 3 bases, and 14 bases lay in between. CDR3 coding DNA: TGTGCCAGCTCACCGGGATTGCCCCCCAAAGAGACCCAGTACTTC. Amino acids: CASSPGLPPKETQYF.

The V and J genes are TRBV7-9 and TRBJ1-2; 7 bases are a match to TRBD1. V shed 5 bases and J 3 bases; nucleotides not matched to a gene: 6. The CDR3 has 14 residues. Germline V CDR1 and CDR2: SEHNR, FQNEAQ (reference sequence). CDR3 residues: CASSRTGLDYGYTF. CDR3 bases: TGTGCCAGCAGCAGGACAGGCTTGGACTATGGCTACACCTTC.

Comments on this clone: A read error may produce the germline difference seen at one junction end. The V and J genes are TRBV7-7 and TRBJ2-2, with D perhaps matching TRBD2 (5 bases). The CDR3 is 15 residues long. In germline, CDR1 is SSHAT, CDR2 FNYEAQ (reference sequence). As DNA, the CDR3 is TGTGCTAGCAGCTTTGGTCGGGGGAACACCGGGGAGCTGTTTTTT. It yields the protein CASSFGRGNTGELFF.

The CDR3 sequence: CAWSVLFRGGSGNTIYF. The CDR3 nucleotides are TGTGCCTGGAGTGTACTATTCCGAGGGGGCAGTGGAAACACCATATATTTT. The chain recombines TRBV30 with TRBJ1-3; 7 bases are shared with TRBD1. From germline, CDR1 is GTSNPN and CDR2 SVGIG (reference sequence). The CDR3 runs to 17 residues. J lost 3 bases, V lost 0 bases, and 11 bases had no gene match.

This chain uses TRBV19 with TRBJ1-1, with D tentatively TRBD1 (5 bases). V was shortened by 3 bases and J by 1 base, with 9 bases between the two germline ends. The length of the CDR3 is 14 residues. Germline V lookup: CDR1 LNHDA, CDR2 SQIVND (reference sequence). The CDR3 spells CASSILGGNTEAFF. DNA for the CDR3: TGTGCCAGTAGTATCTTGGGGGGGAACACTGAAGCTTTCTTT.

This sequence joins TRBV4-2 and TRBJ2-1; D may be TRBD1 (5 bases). Germline CDR1 is LGHNA and CDR2 is YNFKEQ. Trimming shortened V by 0 bases and J by 6 bases, and 12 bases separated the two germline ends. The CDR3 is 15 amino acids. This chain's CDR3 is CASSQDGAASNEQFF. CDR3 in DNA: TGTGCCAGCAGCCAAGATGGGGCAGCTAGCAATGAGCAGTTCTTC.